Following are 23 T cell receptor beta chains from one sample sequenced in a study of blood T cell repertoires in COVID-19. TCRdb's table, derived via immunoSEQ multiplex PCR, lists solely in-frame clones and lacks some. The data contain tens of thousands of clones, about 91% of them seen just once; the ten biggest clones take up 5.5% to 8%. Sequenced material: peripheral blood. Receptor source: a man aged 45-65 years with active COVID-19.

The CDR3 spells CASSFGWTTNTGELFF. CDR3 DNA: TGCGCCAGCAGCTTCGGGTGGACAACGAACACCGGGGAGCTGTTTTTT. V gene TRBV5-1 combines with J gene TRBJ2-2; tentative D call: TRBD1 (5 bases). Germline values: CDR1 SGHRS, CDR2 YFSETQ. The CDR3 runs 16 residues. V lost 2 bases, J lost 0 bases, and 11 bases lay in between.

The chain couples TRBV20-1 to TRBJ2-3; no clear D. V dropped 5 bases and J dropped 8 bases, with 11 bases sitting between them. The germline V gene has CDR1 DFQATT and CDR2 SNEGSKA (reference sequence). This CDR3 has 11 residues. The CDR3, as DNA: TGCAGTGCTCCCCTCGGTCGTACGCAGTATTTT. Its translation: CSAPLGRTQYF.

This rearrangement joins TRBV18 to TRBJ2-1; weak D call: TRBD1 (6 bases). Trimming left V 6 bases short and J 9 bases short, with 21 bases between. There are 15 residues in the CDR3. Germline-derived CDR1 and CDR2 are KGHSH and LQKENI. CDR3 in amino acids: CASSPRTDPTGEQFF. In DNA, the CDR3 is TGTGCCAGCTCCCCCCGGACAGACCCTACCGGTGAGCAGTTCTTC.

The rearrangement links TRBV7-2 to TRBJ1-2; weak D call: TRBD1 (6 bases). The CDR3 consists of 14 residues. Germline V gene sequence: CDR1 SGHTA, CDR2 FQGNSA. With 5 bases removed from V and 4 bases from J, the gap between germline ends came to 14 bases. CDR3 region: CASSAGQNFYGYTF. In DNA, the CDR3 is TGTGCCAGCAGCGCCGGACAGAACTTCTATGGCTACACCTTC.

The sample holds a few counts of this clone. This sequence joins TRBV5-8 and TRBJ1-1; perhaps TRBD1 as D (6 bases). CDR1 is SGHTS and CDR2 is YDEGEE in the germline V gene. With 1 base removed from V and 2 bases from J, the gap between germline ends came to 15 bases. The length of the CDR3 is 16 residues. CDR3 in amino acids: CASSLRRIGGNTEAFF. As DNA, the CDR3 is TGTGCCAGCAGCTTGAGGAGGATAGGGGGAAACACTGAAGCTTTCTTT.

The V gene is TRBV18, the J gene TRBJ1-1; tentatively, D is TRBD1 (6 bases). The length of the CDR3 is 11 residues. V was shortened by 3 bases and J by 8 bases, with 7 bases between the two germline ends. Germline CDR1 KGHSH, CDR2 LQKENI. DNA of the CDR3: TGTGCCAGCTCACCCGGACAGGAAGCTTTCTTT. It codes for CASSPGQEAFF.

This sequence joins TRBV27 and TRBJ1-5, with D tentatively TRBD1 (5 bases). Trimming shortened V by 3 bases and J by 6 bases, and 15 bases separated the two germline ends. Germline values: CDR1 MNHEY, CDR2 SMNVEV (reference sequence). The CDR3 spans 15 residues. The CDR3 nucleotides are TGTGCCAGCAGTTTGGAAGGGAAAAGGGGTCAGCCCCAGCATTTT. Translating it yields CASSLEGKRGQPQHF.

This clone was recorded a few times. This chain joins TRBV27 and TRBJ1-5; D remains ambiguous. Trimming took off 2 bases at V and 0 bases at J, with 5 bases between the two ends. Germline V gene lookup returns CDR1 MNHEY and CDR2 SMNVEV (reference sequence). This CDR3 is 14 amino acids long. CDR3 amino acids: CASSLRDSNQPQHF. The CDR3 DNA reads as TGTGCCAGCAGTTTACGGGATAGCAATCAGCCCCAGCATTTT.

The genes are TRBV5-4 and TRBJ2-2; TRBD1 matches 8 bases. Germline CDR1 and CDR2: SGHNT and YYREEE (reference sequence). V trimming: 4 bases; J trimming: 4 bases; junction bases outside the gene matches: 6. The length of the CDR3 is 15 residues. CDR3 DNA: TGTGCCAGCAGCGAGGGACAGGTGATCACCGGGGAGCTGTTTTTT. Translated, it gives CASSEGQVITGELFF.

The chain carries TRBV7-8 and TRBJ1-2; TRBD1 is a possible D gene (5 bases). The germline gives CDR1 SGHVS, CDR2 FQNEAQ. Trimming pared 1 base from V and 8 bases from J, leaving 11 bases between. The CDR3 extends over 13 amino acids. As DNA, the CDR3 is TGTGCCAGCAGCTTAGGGGGCACTGGGGGCTACACCTTC. Translated, it gives CASSLGGTGGYTF.

CDR3 DNA: TGTGCCAGCAGCGCACCACAGGGTATCACTGCGCCGAACACTGAAGCTTTCTTT. Translation gives CASSAPQGITAPNTEAFF. The V and J genes are TRBV9 and TRBJ1-1; possibly TRBD1 for D (6 bases). CDR1 and CDR2 (germline): SGDLS, YYNGEE. The germline V and J ends were trimmed by 3 bases and 1 base, with 22 bases remaining between them. CDR3 size: 18 residues.

This sequence joins TRBV6-2 or TRBV6-3 and TRBJ1-5; D may be TRBD1 (5 bases). CDR1 is MNHEY and CDR2 is SVGEGT in the germline V gene. V was shortened by 2 bases and J by 7 bases, with 15 bases between the two germline ends. There are 15 residues in the CDR3. CDR3 region: CASSYGWQGGQPQHF. In nucleotides, the CDR3 is TGTGCCAGCAGTTACGGTTGGCAGGGCGGCCAGCCCCAGCATTTT.

The chain has TRBV30 and TRBJ1-1; D not certain. This CDR3 has 13 amino acids. V lost 0 bases, J lost 3 bases, and 8 bases lay in between. Germline-derived CDR1 and CDR2 are GTSNPN and SVGIG (reference sequence). The CDR3 protein is CAWSVGSYTEAFF. The CDR3 DNA reads TGTGCCTGGAGTGTAGGGAGTTACACTGAAGCTTTCTTT.

This clone was seen only once. The chain is built from TRBV19 and TRBJ1-3; no clear D gene. This CDR3 comprises 16 residues. Trimming took 1 base from V and 0 from J, leaving 10 bases between them. From germline, CDR1 is LNHDA and CDR2 SQIVND (reference sequence). As DNA, the CDR3 is TGTGCCAGTAGTATAGGGCGTGGCGGCTCTGGAAACACCATATATTTT. Residues: CASSIGRGGSGNTIYF.

The rearrangement links TRBV5-1 to TRBJ1-2, with a weak D call TRBD1 (6 bases). Per germline, CDR1 SGHRS and CDR2 YFSETQ. Trimming removed 2 bases from V and 8 bases from J, with 16 bases in between. This CDR3 has 14 amino acids. CDR3 region: CASSLGTHSGGYTF. The DNA for the CDR3 is TGCGCCAGCAGCTTAGGGACACACTCCGGGGGCTACACCTTC.

The V and J genes are TRBV28 and TRBJ1-2; TRBD1 is a possible D gene (5 bases). The CDR3 contains 13 residues. The V gene lost 3 bases and the J gene lost 7 bases, with 12 bases spanning the gap. Germline values: CDR1 MDHEN, CDR2 SYDVKM. The CDR3 coding sequence is TGTGCCAGCAGTTTTCAGGGTTCTGTTGGCTACACCTTC. It codes for CASSFQGSVGYTF.

V is TRBV20-1 and J is TRBJ1-2; a possible D gene is TRBD1 (6 bases). The germline CDR1 and CDR2 sequences are DFQATT and SNEGSKA (reference sequence). This CDR3 spans 12 amino acids. The ends were cut back, 3 bases at V and 10 bases at J, with 15 bases in the middle. The CDR3 sequence: CSASVDSRNYTF. Written as DNA, the CDR3 is TGCAGTGCTAGTGTGGACAGTAGGAACTACACCTTC.

A single count supports this clone. The V gene is TRBV6-5, the J gene TRBJ2-5; 8 nucleotides match TRBD2. Germline V gene data show CDR1 as MNHEY and CDR2 as SVGAGI. The CDR3 runs to 14 residues. Trimming took 6 bases from V and 2 from J; bases not matched to a gene: 5. The CDR3 nucleotides read TGTGCCAGCAGCTTTAGCGGGGTTCAAGAGACCCAGTACTTC. Its translation: CASSFSGVQETQYF.

The chain recombines TRBV5-5 with TRBJ1-2, with D uncertain. V was cut by 4 bases and J by 1 base, with 11 bases left in between. CDR1 SGHKS and CDR2 YYEKEE come from the germline V gene (reference sequence). The CDR3 has 14 residues. The CDR3, as DNA: TGTGCCAGCAGCCTCCGACGGGGTAACTATGGCTACACCTTC. Translated, it gives CASSLRRGNYGYTF. Complete variable domain (other parts from reference TRBV5-5 and TRBJ1-2): DAGVTQSPTHLIKTRGQQVTLRCSPISGHKSVSWYQQVLGQGPQFIFQYYEKEERGRGNFPDRFSARQFPNYSSELNVNALLLGDSALYLCASSLRRGNYGYTFGSGTRLTVV.

This chain uses TRBV5-4 with TRBJ2-3; 7 positions agree with TRBD2. Germline V gene data show CDR1 as SGHNT and CDR2 as YYREEE (reference sequence). V lost 4 bases, J lost 1 base, and 3 bases stayed unmatched. The length of the CDR3 is 14 residues. The CDR3 bases are TGTGCCAGCAGCCATACTAGCGGCACAGATACGCAGTATTTT. Protein: CASSHTSGTDTQYF.

The V call is TRBV7-8, the J call TRBJ2-1, with a weak D call TRBD1 (6 bases). The CDR3 contains 17 residues. Trimming stripped 7 bases from V and 5 bases from J, with 24 bases between. Germline V gene sequence: CDR1 SGHVS, CDR2 FQNEAQ. The CDR3 reads CASNAGTLIRRNNEQFF. The DNA for the CDR3 is TGTGCCAGCAACGCCGGGACACTCATCAGACGGAACAATGAGCAGTTCTTC.

The V call is TRBV2, the J call TRBJ2-7; D is ambiguous. V was pared by 9 bases and J by 0 bases, with 12 bases between. This CDR3 region has 13 residues. Germline assignment: CDR1 SNHLY and CDR2 FYNNEI. The CDR3 protein is CASFGIPSYEQYF. The CDR3 bases are TGTGCCAGTTTTGGCATCCCCTCCTACGAGCAGTACTTC.

This chain joins TRBV7-9 and TRBJ2-7; 12 nucleotides match TRBD2. CDR1 SEHNR and CDR2 FQNEAQ come from the germline V gene (reference sequence). Germline trimming cut 4 bases from V and 3 bases from J; bases unmatched to any gene: 7. The CDR3 runs to 16 residues. The CDR3 DNA is TGTGCCAGCAGCTCCGGACTAGCGGGGATTCTCTACGAGCAGTACTTC. Its protein product is CASSSGLAGILYEQYF.